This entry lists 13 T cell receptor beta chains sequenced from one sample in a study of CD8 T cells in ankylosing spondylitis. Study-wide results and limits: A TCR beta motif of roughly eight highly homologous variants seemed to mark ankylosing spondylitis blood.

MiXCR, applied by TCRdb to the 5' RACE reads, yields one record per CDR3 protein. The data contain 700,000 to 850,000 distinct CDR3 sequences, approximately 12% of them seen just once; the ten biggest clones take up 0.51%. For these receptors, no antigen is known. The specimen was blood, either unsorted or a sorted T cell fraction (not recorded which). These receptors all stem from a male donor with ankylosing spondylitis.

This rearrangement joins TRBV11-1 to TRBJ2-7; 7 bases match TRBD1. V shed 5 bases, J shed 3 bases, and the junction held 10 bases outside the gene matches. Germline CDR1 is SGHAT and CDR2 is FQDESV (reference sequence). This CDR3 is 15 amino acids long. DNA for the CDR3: TGTGCCAGCAGCCCAGGGACAGACCCTTACTACGAGCAGTACTTC. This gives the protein CASSPGTDPYYEQYF. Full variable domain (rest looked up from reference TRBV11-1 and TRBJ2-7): EAEVAQSPRYKITEKSQAVAFWCDPISGHATLYWYRQILGQGPELLVQFQDESVVDDSQLPKDRFSAERLKGVDSTLKIQPAELGDSAMYLCASSPGTDPYYEQYFGPGTRLTVT.

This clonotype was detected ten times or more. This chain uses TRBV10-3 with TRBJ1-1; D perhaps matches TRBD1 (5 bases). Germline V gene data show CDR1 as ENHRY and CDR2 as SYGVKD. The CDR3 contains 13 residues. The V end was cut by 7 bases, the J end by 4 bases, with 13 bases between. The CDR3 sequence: CAINQGRGTEAFF. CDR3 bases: TGTGCCATCAATCAGGGTCGGGGCACTGAAGCTTTCTTT.

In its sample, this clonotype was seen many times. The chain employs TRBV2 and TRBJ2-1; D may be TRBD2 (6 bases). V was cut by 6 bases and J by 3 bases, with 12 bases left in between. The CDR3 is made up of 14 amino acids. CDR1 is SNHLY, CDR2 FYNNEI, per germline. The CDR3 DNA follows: TGTGCCAGCAGCAGAACTAGCATCTACAATGAGCAGTTCTTC. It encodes CASSRTSIYNEQFF.

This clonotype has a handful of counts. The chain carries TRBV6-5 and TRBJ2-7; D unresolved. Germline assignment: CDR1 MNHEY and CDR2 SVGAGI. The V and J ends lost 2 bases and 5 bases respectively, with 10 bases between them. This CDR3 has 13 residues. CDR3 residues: CASSYTKGHEQYF. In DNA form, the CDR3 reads TGTGCCAGCAGTTACACGAAGGGCCACGAGCAGTACTTC.

The CDR3 region is CASSPPPGRTYNEQFF. CDR3 DNA sequence: TGTGCCAGCAGCCCGCCACCTGGGAGGACCTACAATGAGCAGTTCTTC. This chain uses TRBV27 with TRBJ2-1, with D maybe TRBD2 (6 bases). The ends were cut back, 6 bases at V and 2 bases at J, with 17 bases in the middle. The CDR3 has 16 amino acids. The germline V gene has CDR1 MNHEY and CDR2 SMNVEV (reference sequence).

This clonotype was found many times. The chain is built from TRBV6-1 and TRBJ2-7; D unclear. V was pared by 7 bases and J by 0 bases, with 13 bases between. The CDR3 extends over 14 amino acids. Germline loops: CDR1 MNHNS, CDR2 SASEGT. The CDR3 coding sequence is TGTGCCAGCACCCCTGCAGTAGGCTCCTACGAGCAGTACTTC. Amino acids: CASTPAVGSYEQYF.

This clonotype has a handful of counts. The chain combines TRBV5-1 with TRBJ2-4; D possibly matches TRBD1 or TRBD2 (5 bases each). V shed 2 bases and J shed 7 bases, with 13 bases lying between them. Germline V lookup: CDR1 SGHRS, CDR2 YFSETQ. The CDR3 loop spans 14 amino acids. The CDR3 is CASSFTGPGNIQYF. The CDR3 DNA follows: TGCGCCAGCAGCTTTACGGGGCCGGGCAACATTCAGTACTTC.

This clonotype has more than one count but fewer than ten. The DNA of the CDR3 is TGTGCCAGCAGTTTAGGGGACAGGGCAAATACGCAGTATTTT. It encodes CASSLGDRANTQYF. The J gene is TRBJ2-3, the V gene TRBV28; 9 nucleotides match TRBD1. The length of the CDR3 is 14 residues. The J segment lost 7 bases and the V segment lost 2 bases, leaving 4 bases of the junction unmatched. Germline CDR1 is MDHEN and CDR2 is SYDVKM.

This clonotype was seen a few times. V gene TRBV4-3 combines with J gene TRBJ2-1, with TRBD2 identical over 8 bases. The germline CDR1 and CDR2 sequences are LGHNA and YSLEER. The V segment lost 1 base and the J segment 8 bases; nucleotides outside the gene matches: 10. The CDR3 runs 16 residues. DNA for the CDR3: TGCGCCAGCAGCCAAGTTCGAACGGGGGGGCCTGATGAGCAGTTCTTC. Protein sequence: CASSQVRTGGPDEQFF.

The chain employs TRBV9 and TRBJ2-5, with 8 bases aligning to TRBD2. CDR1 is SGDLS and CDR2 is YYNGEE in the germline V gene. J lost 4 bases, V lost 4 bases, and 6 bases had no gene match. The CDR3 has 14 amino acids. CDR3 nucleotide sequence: TGTGCCAGCAGCCCCCAGCGGGGGCGAGAGACCCAGTACTTC. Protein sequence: CASSPQRGRETQYF.

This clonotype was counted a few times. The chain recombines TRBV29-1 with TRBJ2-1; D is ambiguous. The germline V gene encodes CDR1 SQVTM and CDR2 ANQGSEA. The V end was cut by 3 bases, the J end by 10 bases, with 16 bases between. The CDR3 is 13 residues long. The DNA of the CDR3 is TGCAGCGTTGAGAGGCTTGTCTTCAGGGAGCAGTTCTTC. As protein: CSVERLVFREQFF.

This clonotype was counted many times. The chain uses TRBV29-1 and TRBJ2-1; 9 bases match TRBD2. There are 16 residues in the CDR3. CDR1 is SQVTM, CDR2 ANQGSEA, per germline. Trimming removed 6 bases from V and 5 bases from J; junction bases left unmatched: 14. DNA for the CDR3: TGCAGCGTCGCAGGAGGGGTAGCGGGAGATAACAATGAGCAGTTCTTC. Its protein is CSVAGGVAGDNNEQFF.

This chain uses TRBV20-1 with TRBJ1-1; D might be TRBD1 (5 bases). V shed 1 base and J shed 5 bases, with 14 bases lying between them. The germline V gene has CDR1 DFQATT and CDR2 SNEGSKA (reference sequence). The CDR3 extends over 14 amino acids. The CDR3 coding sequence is TGCAGTGCTAGAGGGGGCCCAGGTAGGACTGAAGCTTTCTTT. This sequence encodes CSARGGPGRTEAFF.